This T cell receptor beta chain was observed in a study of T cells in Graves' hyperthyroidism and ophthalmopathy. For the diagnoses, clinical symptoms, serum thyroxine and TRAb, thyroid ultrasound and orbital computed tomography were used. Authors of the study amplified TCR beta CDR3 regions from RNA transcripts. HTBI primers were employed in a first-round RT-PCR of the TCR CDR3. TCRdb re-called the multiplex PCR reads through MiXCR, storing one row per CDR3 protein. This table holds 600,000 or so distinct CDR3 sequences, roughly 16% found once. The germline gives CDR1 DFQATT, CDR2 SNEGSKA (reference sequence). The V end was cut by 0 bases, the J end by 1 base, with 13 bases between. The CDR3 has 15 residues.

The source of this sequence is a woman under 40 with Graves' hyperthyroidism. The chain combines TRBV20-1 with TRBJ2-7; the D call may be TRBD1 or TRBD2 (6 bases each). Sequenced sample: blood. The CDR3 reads CSARDGGVTSYEQYF. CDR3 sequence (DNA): TGCAGTGCTAGAGACGGGGGCGTAACATCCTACGAGCAGTACTTC.